The present entry profiles one T cell receptor (beta chain) with its context. Its antigen is unknown. This record comes from a study of blood T cells in healthy people across ages. CDR3 length equals 18 residues. J lost 0 bases, V lost 3 bases, and 10 bases had no gene match. Per germline, CDR1 SGHRS and CDR2 YFSETQ. Together with a sample-barcoded 5' primer, a J-beta primer mix was included in a second PCR lasting about 6 to 12 cycles. The authors tagged each cDNA molecule using a template-switch adaptor with 12 random nucleotides. There were at least 2.5 million CDR3-containing paired-end reads obtained from each sample. TCRdb passed the 5' RACE reads through MiXCR, listing each CDR3 protein once. In the table there are hundreds of thousands of distinct CDR3 sequences, roughly 56% of which are singletons. Study-wide results and limits: Those diversity estimates obtained from one million T cells were thought to be underestimates.

The sequence was collected from a man aged 35 to 55 in good health. The V and J genes are TRBV5-1 and TRBJ2-5; TRBD2 matches 11 bases. Sequencing was done on a sample of blood. The CDR3 here is CASSYQTGTSGYQETQYF. The CDR3 DNA follows: TGCGCCAGCAGCTATCAAACCGGGACTAGCGGATACCAAGAGACCCAGTACTTC.